This T cell receptor beta chain derives from a study of blood T cells in healthy people across ages. A J-beta primer mix and a sample-barcoded 5' primer were used in a second PCR of roughly 6 to 11 cycles. Via MiXCR, TCRdb re-called the 5' RACE reads, giving one row per CDR3 protein. Among 650,000 to 1,000,000 distinct CDR3 sequences listed, roughly 34% were seen once. V trimming: 5 bases; J trimming: 0 bases; junction bases outside the gene matches: 12. This CDR3 is 17 amino acids long. Germline-derived CDR1 and CDR2 are MNHNS and SASEGT. Sequences were obtained from blood. The source of this sequence is a man in his late teens or twenties in good health. This chain connects TRBV6-1 to TRBJ2-7; 8 bases agree with TRBD2. The CDR3 coding sequence is TGTGCCAGCAGTACCCCCAGCGGGGGTTACCTCTCCTACGAGCAGTACTTC. Translated: CASSTPSGGYLSYEQYF.